This T cell receptor (beta chain) was recovered during a study of T cell changes during pregnancy in multiple sclerosis. Germline V gene data show CDR1 as LNHNV and CDR2 as YYDKDF (reference sequence). With 2 bases clipped from V and 5 bases from J, the junction kept 6 bases outside the gene matches. The CDR3 consists of 15 residues. The assay was immunoSEQ multiplex PCR, and TCRdb's table has in-frame clones only and misses some. The sample has about 56,000 clones; approximately 90% are singletons. The receptor was isolated from a female donor with multiple sclerosis, enrolled in a pregnancy study. Material: peripheral blood, obtained after pregnancy. The chain couples TRBV15 to TRBJ1-5; TRBD1 matches at 7 bases. The chain's CDR3 is CATSRSRDSHQPQHF. The CDR3 coding sequence is TGTGCCACCAGCAGATCCCGGGACAGCCATCAGCCCCAGCATTTT.